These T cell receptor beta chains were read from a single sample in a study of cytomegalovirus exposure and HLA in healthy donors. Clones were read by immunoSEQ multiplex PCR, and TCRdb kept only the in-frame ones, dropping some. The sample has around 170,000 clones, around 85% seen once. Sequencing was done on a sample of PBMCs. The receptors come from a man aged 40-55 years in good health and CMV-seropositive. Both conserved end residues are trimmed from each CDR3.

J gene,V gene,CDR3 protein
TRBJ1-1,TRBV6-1,ASCYLGHTEAF
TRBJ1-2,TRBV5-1,ASSRDTEYGYT
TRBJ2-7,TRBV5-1,ASSLATRGGRAYEQY
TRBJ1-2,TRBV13,ASSATGRIGYT
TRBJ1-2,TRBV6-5,ASSYSRSYGYT
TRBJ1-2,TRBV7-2,ASSLYSGLDGYT
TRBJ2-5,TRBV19,ASSKGRGPETQY
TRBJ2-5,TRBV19,ASSEHRGQETQY
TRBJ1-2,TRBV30,AWSGGQGYGYT
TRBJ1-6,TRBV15,ATSRDRGVGSPLH
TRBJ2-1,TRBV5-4,ASSPGGGIYNEQF